This T cell receptor (beta chain) was sequenced during a study of T cells in localized non-small cell lung cancer. The V gene end was trimmed by 7 bases and the J gene end by 0 bases; junction bases not matched to a gene: 6. The CDR3 is made up of 15 amino acids. Per the germline V gene, CDR1 is LGHNA and CDR2 is YSLEER. The repertoire was sequenced with immunoSEQ multiplex PCR; TCRdb's copy has only in-frame clones and lacks some. This sample carries about 29,000 clones, about 88% of them seen once, and the ten largest clones take 10% to 13%. In this sample, this clone turned up once. The sample was peripheral blood, taken before any cancer treatment. This clonotype was obtained from a woman aged 35 to 70 with stage I lung adenocarcinoma. The V call is TRBV4-3, the J call TRBJ1-1, with TRBD1 matching over 9 bases. CDR3 in amino acids: CASTERTGVNTEAFF. CDR3 DNA: TGCGCCAGCACCGAACGGACAGGGGTGAACACTGAAGCTTTCTTT.